This T cell receptor (beta chain) is drawn from a study of shared clonotypes between healthy human individuals. TCRdb keeps only in-frame clones here, not all; method: immunoSEQ multiplex PCR. Among around 640,000 clones listed, about 96% were seen once. CD45RO-negative, CCR7-selected cells formed the naive CD8 fraction, which excluded terminally differentiated effector memory CD45RA+ cells. Sequenced: naive CD8+ T cells sorted from blood. The clonotype originates from a woman in her thirties in good health.

This CDR3 reads CASSLVGSGLDTQYF. The CDR3 DNA reads TGTGCCAGCAGCTTAGTGGGTAGCGGGTTGGATACGCAGTATTTT. The chain employs TRBV7-8 and TRBJ2-3, with TRBD2 matching over 7 bases. CDR3 length equals 15 residues. Germline CDR1 reads SGHVS; CDR2 reads FQNEAQ. Trimming at V came to 1 base and at J to 6 bases, leaving 7 bases not matched to a gene.